This TCR beta chain was observed in a study of cytomegalovirus exposure and HLA in healthy donors. As for the study in general: Both the 100 to 150 validation repertoires and the approximately 700 first-cohort repertoires used the same platform, as reported by a later analysis. Findings and limits, study-wide: Associated with cytomegalovirus, according to the listing, were 164 TCR beta chains. CMV antigen specificity of three CMV-associated chains was confirmed in vitro.

Measured with immunoSEQ multiplex PCR; TCRdb has only the in-frame clones, and not every one. The sample shows about 170,000 clones, roughly nine tenths of them seen only once. The donors were members of the validation cohort comprising some 120 subjects, separate from the roughly 680-subject first cohort. This CDR3 is built from 14 residues. Losses at the gene ends were 3 bases for V and 0 bases for J; bases not matched to a gene: 0. Germline V CDR1 and CDR2: SGDLS, YYNGEE. This clone was recorded only once. As yet, its antigen is unknown. The chain couples TRBV9 to TRBJ1-3, with 7 bases aligning to TRBD1. The sample taken for sequencing was PBMCs. The clonotype originates from a woman between 25 and 40 years old in good health and CMV-seronegative. The CDR3: CASSGQGSGNTIYF. DNA of the CDR3: TGTGCCAGCAGCGGACAGGGCTCTGGAAACACCATATATTTT. The variable domain in full, completed from reference TRBV9 and TRBJ1-3, reads DSGVTQTPKHLITATGQRVTLRCSPRSGDLSVYWYQQSLDQGLQFLIQYYNGEERAKGNILERFSAQQFPDLHSELNLSSLELGDSALYFCASSGQGSGNTIYFGEGSWLTVV.